Given below is one T cell receptor (beta chain) in context. This specimen belongs to a study of blood T cell repertoires in COVID-19. For the study at large: In each case, the material was cDNA or gDNA derived from T cells, B-cell-depleted T cells, or PBMCs.

Here immunoSEQ multiplex PCR was the method, and the copy in TCRdb shows in-frame clones only, minus some. The table includes over 150,000 clones, 75% to 95% detected once. This receptor was obtained from a man aged 50-60 years with acute or convalescent COVID-19. The specimen sequenced was peripheral blood.

Here the CDR3 DNA reads TGTGCCAGCAGCGTAGGGACTAGCGGGTACAATGAGCAGTTCTTC. Translation: CASSVGTSGYNEQFF. The genes are TRBV9 and TRBJ2-1; 11 bases are shared with TRBD2. V shed 0 bases and J 4 bases; nucleotides not matched to a gene: 0. Germline CDR1 is SGDLS and CDR2 is YYNGEE. The CDR3 covers 15 residues.